The source of this T cell receptor beta chain is a study of blood T cell repertoires in COVID-19. The J segment lost 7 bases and the V segment lost 3 bases, leaving 8 bases of the junction unmatched. Germline V CDR1 and CDR2: DFQATT, SNEGSKA (reference sequence). CDR3 size: 15 residues. Here immunoSEQ multiplex PCR was the method, and the copy in TCRdb shows in-frame clones only, minus some. The sample lists 150,000 to 200,000 clones, around 83% occurring once. The receptor was isolated from an elderly woman in a cohort sampled during active or convalescent COVID-19. The J gene is TRBJ2-2, the V gene TRBV20-1; 10 bases line up with TRBD2. Source material: peripheral blood. The CDR3 DNA reads TGCAGTGCTAGTCTAGCGGGGGCCCCGGACGGGGAGCTGTTTTTT. Translation gives CSASLAGAPDGELFF.